This entry lists 15 T cell receptor beta chains sequenced from one sample in a study of blood T cell repertoires in COVID-19. Sequenced by immunoSEQ multiplex PCR; TCRdb stores in-frame clones only, minus some. The top ten clones hold around 0.96% of a sample with some 81,000 clones, about nine tenths of them seen once. Material: peripheral blood. The receptors come from a woman in her forties or fifties in a cohort sampled during active COVID-19.

This clone has a single count. This rearrangement joins TRBV6-5 to TRBJ2-7; a weak D match, TRBD2 (6 bases). Trimming left V 0 bases short and J 5 bases short, with 8 bases between. Germline values: CDR1 MNHEY, CDR2 SVGAGI. CDR3 length: 13 amino acids. The CDR3 nucleotides are TGTGCCAGCAGTTACTCGGAGGGAAACGAGCAGTACTTC. Its translation: CASSYSEGNEQYF.

The V and J genes are TRBV5-1 and TRBJ2-1; the D gene is possibly TRBD2 (5 bases). CDR3 length equals 17 residues. Germline values: CDR1 SGHRS, CDR2 YFSETQ. V was shortened by 0 bases and J by 2 bases, with 15 bases between the two germline ends. The chain's CDR3 is CASSLEGPDGTYNEQFF. CDR3 DNA: TGCGCCAGCAGCTTGGAAGGGCCGGACGGGACCTACAATGAGCAGTTCTTC. Looking up the rest from reference TRBV5-1 and TRBJ2-1 gives the full variable domain: KAGVTQTPRYLIKTRGQQVTLSCSPISGHRSVSWYQQTPGQGLQFLFEYFSETQRNKGNFPGRFSGRQFSNSRSEMNVSTLELGDSALYLCASSLEGPDGTYNEQFFGPGTRLTVL.

The chain is built from TRBV5-1 and TRBJ2-7; 7 bases agree with TRBD2. Germline V gives CDR1 SGHRS, CDR2 YFSETQ. V shed 5 bases, J shed 3 bases, and the junction held 11 bases outside the gene matches. There are 15 residues in the CDR3. The CDR3 region is CASSPGEGTVYEQYF. For the CDR3, the DNA is TGCGCCAGCAGTCCCGGGGAGGGGACCGTCTACGAGCAGTACTTC.

CDR3 nucleotide sequence: TGTGCCAGCAGCAGGGGGCCAAACTATGGCTACACCTTC. It specifies CASSRGPNYGYTF. The chain combines TRBV12-3 or TRBV12-4 with TRBJ1-2; 8 nucleotides agree with TRBD1. Unmatched junction bases numbered 2, after V lost 6 bases and J lost 2 bases. The CDR3 runs to 13 residues.

The gene calls are TRBV13 and TRBJ2-7; 8 nucleotides agree with TRBD1. Germline V gene sequence: CDR1 PRHDT, CDR2 FYEKMQ (reference sequence). The CDR3 spans 12 residues. V trimming: 10 bases; J trimming: 5 bases; junction bases outside the gene matches: 7. The CDR3 sequence is CATGQGSDEQYF. The DNA for the CDR3 is TGTGCCACCGGACAGGGTAGCGACGAGCAGTACTTC.

This chain joins TRBV6-5 and TRBJ1-3, with D possibly being TRBD1 (6 bases). The CDR3 length is 16 residues. V was shortened by 4 bases and J by 2 bases, with 15 bases between the two germline ends. Germline CDR1 is MNHEY and CDR2 is SVGAGI. CDR3 DNA sequence: TGTGCCAGCAGTTCCTACAGGGAAACTGCTGGAAACACCATATATTTT. Translation: CASSSYRETAGNTIYF.

This clone was counted a single time. The CDR3 sequence: CASSPWSTPNQPQHF. The CDR3, as DNA: TGTGCCAGCTCACCTTGGTCCACACCAAATCAGCCCCAGCATTTT. The genes are TRBV18 and TRBJ1-5; no definite D call. The germline V gene has CDR1 KGHSH and CDR2 LQKENI. Trimming removed 3 bases from V and 4 bases from J, with 13 bases in between. The CDR3 consists of 15 residues.

V gene TRBV27 combines with J gene TRBJ2-1; the match to TRBD1 covers 8 bases. Germline trimming cut 5 bases from V and 7 bases from J; bases unmatched to any gene: 13. This CDR3 region has 16 residues. Germline-derived CDR1 and CDR2 are MNHEY and SMNVEV (reference sequence). The CDR3 nucleotides are TGTGCCAGCAGTCTCCTCGGACAGGGAAAGGGGAATGAGCAGTTCTTC. Translating gives CASSLLGQGKGNEQFF.

The chain is built from TRBV5-1 and TRBJ2-2, with TRBD2 identical over 11 bases. Germline loops: CDR1 SGHRS, CDR2 YFSETQ. The V and J ends lost 2 bases and 6 bases, in that order; junction bases with no gene match: 3. CDR3 length: 15 amino acids. Here the CDR3 reads CASSLLAGESGELFF. The CDR3 DNA sequence: TGCGCCAGCAGCTTACTAGCGGGAGAATCCGGGGAGCTGTTTTTT.

This rearrangement joins TRBV30 to TRBJ1-2, with D possibly matching TRBD1 (5 bases). Trimming pared 1 base from V and 4 bases from J, leaving 13 bases between. Germline V gene lookup returns CDR1 GTSNPN and CDR2 SVGIG (reference sequence). This CDR3 is built from 14 residues. CDR3 coding DNA: TGTGCCTGGAGTGCAGGGTGGGATGGCTATGGCTACACCTTC. This codes for CAWSAGWDGYGYTF.

CDR3 protein: CASSLGPVYGYTF. CDR3 DNA: TGTGCCAGCAGTTTAGGGCCTGTCTATGGCTACACCTTC. The J gene is TRBJ1-2, the V gene TRBV28; D call uncertain. The ends were cut back, 2 bases at V and 4 bases at J, with 8 bases in the middle. CDR3 size: 13 residues. Per the germline V gene, CDR1 is MDHEN and CDR2 is SYDVKM.

The chain links TRBV2 to TRBJ2-1; D perhaps matches TRBD1 (6 bases). Germline V gene data show CDR1 as SNHLY and CDR2 as FYNNEI. V lost 7 bases, J lost 8 bases, and 21 bases lay in between. CDR3 size: 15 residues. CDR3 protein: CASTTDRQLRHEQFF. The DNA for the CDR3 is TGTGCCAGCACTACTGACAGGCAGCTCCGCCATGAGCAGTTCTTC.

The gene calls are TRBV3-1 (or the pseudogene TRBV3-2) and TRBJ2-7; perhaps TRBD2 as D (7 bases). Germline CDR1 reads LGHDT; CDR2 reads YNNKEL (reference sequence). V shed 4 bases and J shed 2 bases, with 15 bases lying between them. This CDR3 spans 15 amino acids. The CDR3, as DNA: TGTGCCAGCAGCCCCGGGGGGCTCTCCACCTACGAGCAGTACTTC. It encodes CASSPGGLSTYEQYF.

The V gene is TRBV2, the J gene TRBJ2-7, with 9 positions matching TRBD2. The germline CDR1 and CDR2 sequences are SNHLY and FYNNEI. The trim removed 5 bases at V and 3 bases at J, leaving 8 bases unmatched. The CDR3 totals 15 residues. CDR3 DNA sequence: TGTGCCAGCAGTTCCGGGACTAGCACAAACTACGAGCAGTACTTC. As protein: CASSSGTSTNYEQYF.

The rearrangement uses TRBV5-5 and TRBJ2-7; no definite D call. The V end was cut by 4 bases, the J end by 0 bases, with 17 bases between. The CDR3 has 16 amino acids. Germline V gives CDR1 SGHKS, CDR2 YYEKEE (reference sequence). CDR3 amino acids: CASSGGIGLVSYEQYF. The CDR3 DNA reads TGTGCCAGCAGCGGCGGAATAGGCCTCGTCTCCTACGAGCAGTACTTC.